This record looks at one T cell receptor (beta chain) sequence and its context. This sample was included in a study of patients and donors after allogeneic stem cell transplantation. TCRdb re-called the RT-PCR reads with MiXCR, one entry per CDR3 protein. In the table there are roughly 960,000 distinct CDR3 sequences, about 20% of which are singletons. CDR3 length equals 14 residues. V lost 0 bases, J lost 5 bases, and 2 bases stayed unmatched. Germline-derived CDR1 and CDR2 are LGHNA and YNFKEQ. The TCR sequence derives from a human donor who was either an allogeneic HSCT recipient or a stem cell or donor lymphocyte infusion donor (not recorded which). It is not recorded whose cells these are; they may come from a transplant donor. This chain connects TRBV4-2 to TRBJ2-3; 7 nucleotides match TRBD1. The specimen sequenced was blood, either unsorted or a sorted T cell fraction (not recorded which). CDR3 sequence: CASSQDPGGDTQYF. The CDR3 nucleotides are TGTGCCAGCAGCCAAGATCCAGGGGGAGATACGCAGTATTTT.